This T cell receptor beta chain derives from a study of cytomegalovirus exposure and HLA in healthy donors. Whole-study findings and limits: Donors belonging to an Asian-associated ancestry cluster reportedly showed fewer N-insertions in productive TCRs than the roughly 680-donor mean, according to what a later analysis found. Rarity characterized most TCR sequences, yet some public TCRs appeared in many donors.

J was trimmed by 3 bases and V by 3 bases; bases with no gene match: 6. Germline V gene data show CDR1 as MRHNA and CDR2 as SNTAGT. This CDR3 comprises 15 residues. As concerns this clone: Its antigen remains unidentified.

In nominal health when sampled, donors likely had unrecorded immune exposures nonetheless. Amplification used 60 Vbeta primers and 13 Jbeta primers. The data were produced by immunoSEQ multiplex PCR, yet TCRdb's version contains in-frame clones alone and is incomplete. The data show around 40,000 clones, around 73% seen once. The TCR was taken from a woman under 40 in good health and CMV-seronegative. Sequenced sample: PBMCs. The chain is built from TRBV6-4 and TRBJ2-5; 8 nucleotides line up with TRBD2. CDR3 DNA sequence: TGTGCCAGCAGTGAAGTTAGCGGGGATAAAGAGACCCAGTACTTC. Protein: CASSEVSGDKETQYF.